This T cell receptor (beta chain) was profiled in a study of blood T cell repertoires in COVID-19. Background on the study: Sites across the United States, Italy and Spain contributed samples from acute and convalescent COVID-19. PBMCs, B-cell-depleted T cells, or T cells were the source of the cDNA or gDNA that made up the material.

In the original processing: Amplification of reference gene primers provided the estimated nucleated cell counts. The data were produced by immunoSEQ multiplex PCR, yet TCRdb's version contains in-frame clones alone and is incomplete. Clonal size and the V and J genes are those of that table, whereas D and trimming came from the DNA. The sample holds approximately 150,000 clones, just under 90% seen once. The TCR originated in a woman between 50 and 59 years old with active or convalescent COVID-19. The sequenced sample consisted of peripheral blood.

CDR3 DNA sequence: TGTGCCGTTTTCTCCGCCGGGGAGCTGTTTTTT. Its protein is CAVFSAGELFF. This rearrangement joins TRBV7-2 to TRBJ2-2; no firm D call. The CDR3 is 11 amino acids. The V gene lost 11 bases and the J gene lost 6 bases, with 10 bases spanning the gap. Germline CDR1 and CDR2: SGHTA and FQGNSA.